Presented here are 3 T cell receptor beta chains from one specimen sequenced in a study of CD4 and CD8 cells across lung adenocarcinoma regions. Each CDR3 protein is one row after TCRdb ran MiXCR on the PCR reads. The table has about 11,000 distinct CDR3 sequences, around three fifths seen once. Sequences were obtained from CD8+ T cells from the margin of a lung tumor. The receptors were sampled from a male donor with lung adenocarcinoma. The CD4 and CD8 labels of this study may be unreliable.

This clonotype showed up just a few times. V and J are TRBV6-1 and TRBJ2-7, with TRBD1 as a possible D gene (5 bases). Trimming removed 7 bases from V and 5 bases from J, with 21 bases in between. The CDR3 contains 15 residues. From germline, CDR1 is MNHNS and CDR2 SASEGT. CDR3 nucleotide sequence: TGTGCCAGCAATGGTTTGGACACCCGGTGGAACGAGCAGTACTTC. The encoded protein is CASNGLDTRWNEQYF.

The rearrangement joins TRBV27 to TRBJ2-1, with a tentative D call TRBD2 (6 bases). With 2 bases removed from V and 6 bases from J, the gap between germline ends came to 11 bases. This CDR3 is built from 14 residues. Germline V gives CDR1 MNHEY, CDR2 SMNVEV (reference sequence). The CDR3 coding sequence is TGTGCCAGCAGTTTAGCGGGGCGTTTCAATGAGCAGTTCTTC. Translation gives CASSLAGRFNEQFF.

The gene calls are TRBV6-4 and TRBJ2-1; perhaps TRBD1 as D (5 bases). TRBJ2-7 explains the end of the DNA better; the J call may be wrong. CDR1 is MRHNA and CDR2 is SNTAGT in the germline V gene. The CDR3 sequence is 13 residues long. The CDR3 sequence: CASRGLGSYEQYV. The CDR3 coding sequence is TGTGCCAGCAGGGGGCTAGGATCCTACGAGCAGTACGTC.